These 12 T cell receptor beta chains share one sample of origin, sequenced in a study of blood T cell repertoires in COVID-19. TCRdb's copy holds only in-frame clones and misses some; the assay was immunoSEQ multiplex PCR. The table includes under 200,000 clones, roughly 80% detected once. The material sequenced was PBMCs or T cells enriched from blood (not recorded which). These receptors were obtained from a woman aged 55-69 years with acute COVID-19.

CDR3 nucleotides: TGTGCCAGCTCATATTCCCGGGACTCTGGAAACACCATATATTTT. It specifies CASSYSRDSGNTIYF. The chain is built from TRBV18 and TRBJ1-3; no clear D. Trimming cost V 5 bases and J 0 bases, with 11 bases left between them. From germline, CDR1 is KGHSH and CDR2 LQKENI. The CDR3 is 15 amino acids.

The rearrangement uses TRBV12-3 or TRBV12-4 and TRBJ1-2; 7 bases map to TRBD1. Unmatched junction bases numbered 6, after V lost 6 bases and J lost 5 bases. CDR3 size: 13 residues. The DNA of the CDR3 is TGTGCCAGCAGATGGCAGGGGGGATATGGCTACACCTTC. The encoded protein is CASRWQGGYGYTF.

The V gene is TRBV2, the J gene TRBJ1-2; the D is unclear. Germline V gene sequence: CDR1 SNHLY, CDR2 FYNNEI. The ends were cut back, 7 bases at V and 6 bases at J, with 12 bases in the middle. This CDR3 is 12 amino acids long. The CDR3 DNA is TGTGCCAGCACTCCGGGTCTTAATGGCTACACCTTC. It yields the protein CASTPGLNGYTF.

This sequence joins TRBV12-3 or TRBV12-4 and TRBJ1-1; D gene uncertain. Trimming left V 5 bases short and J 1 base short, with 8 bases between. The CDR3 totals 13 residues. CDR3 in amino acids: CASSLQQNTEAFF. The CDR3 bases are TGTGCCAGCAGTCTACAGCAGAACACTGAAGCTTTCTTT.

The chain carries TRBV2 and TRBJ2-5, with TRBD1 identical over 8 bases. The CDR3 length is 12 residues. The germline V gene encodes CDR1 SNHLY and CDR2 FYNNEI. J was trimmed by 4 bases and V by 11 bases; bases with no gene match: 6. In nucleotides, the CDR3 is TGTGCCGGGGGGACAGGAGGAGAGACCCAGTACTTC. Amino acid sequence: CAGGTGGETQYF. Looking up the rest from reference TRBV2 and TRBJ2-5 gives the full variable domain: EPEVTQTPSHQVTQMGQEVILRCVPISNHLYFYWYRQILGQKVEFLVSFYNNEISEKSEIFDDQFSVERPDGSNFTLKIRSTKLEDSAMYFCAGGTGGETQYFGPGTRLLVL.

The V gene is TRBV20-1, the J gene TRBJ2-2; D unresolved. Between the trimmed V and J ends, which lost 5 bases and 6 bases, there was a span of 7 bases. This CDR3 region has 11 residues. Per the germline V gene, CDR1 is DFQATT and CDR2 is SNEGSKA (reference sequence). CDR3 sequence (DNA): TGCAGTGCTTCCTCTCCCGGGGAGCTGTTTTTT. Translated, it gives CSASSPGELFF.

The chain employs TRBV7-2 and TRBJ2-1, with D possibly being TRBD2 (5 bases). Looked up from germline, CDR1 is SGHTA and CDR2 is FQGNSA. This CDR3 comprises 15 residues. The V end was cut by 7 bases, the J end by 6 bases, with 19 bases between. The CDR3 DNA follows: TGTGCCAGCACCCTTTGGGGAGAACGGGGCAATGAGCAGTTCTTC. Protein sequence: CASTLWGERGNEQFF.

The chain links TRBV29-1 to TRBJ1-5; 8 bases map to TRBD1. CDR3 size: 13 residues. V gave up 4 bases and J gave up 3 bases; unmatched junction bases: 2. Looked up from germline, CDR1 is SQVTM and CDR2 is ANQGSEA. CDR3 coding DNA: TGCAGCGTTGGGACAGGGATCAATCAGCCCCAGCATTTT. Its protein product is CSVGTGINQPQHF.

The V gene is TRBV5-3, the J gene TRBJ2-5; possibly TRBD1 for D (6 bases). TRBV5-3 is identified as an open reading frame with a role that is uncertain. V lost 10 bases, J lost 4 bases, and 14 bases lay in between. This CDR3 has 12 residues. This CDR3 reads CAGPQGAETQYF. In DNA, the CDR3 is TGTGCCGGGCCACAGGGAGCAGAGACCCAGTACTTC.

V gene TRBV9 combines with J gene TRBJ1-1; D is perhaps TRBD1 (6 bases). Germline V gene lookup returns CDR1 SGDLS and CDR2 YYNGEE. V lost 3 bases to trimming and J lost 7 bases, with 16 bases between them. This CDR3 is 14 amino acids long. The DNA of the CDR3 is TGTGCCAGCAGCGCCCTCCCAGGGGAAGGTGAAGCTTTCTTT. This gives the protein CASSALPGEGEAFF.

This chain links TRBV21-1 with TRBJ1-1. TRBV21-1 is reported as a pseudogene. The CDR3 spans 19 residues. The CDR3 here is CASSNIGIGGDAMNTEAFF. CDR3 nucleotides: TGTGCCAGCAGCAACATAGGGATAGGAGGGGATGCCATGAACACTGAAGCTTTCTTT.

The gene calls are TRBV5-1 and TRBJ2-5, with D possibly matching TRBD2 (6 bases). The V gene lost 3 bases and the J gene lost 1 base, with 10 bases spanning the gap. Germline CDR1 reads SGHRS; CDR2 reads YFSETQ. The CDR3 has 14 residues. DNA of the CDR3: TGCGCCAGCAGCTACCGGGACTTCCAAGAGACCCAGTACTTC. It codes for CASSYRDFQETQYF.